These 6 T cell receptor beta chains were sequenced from one sample in a study of T cells in Graves' hyperthyroidism and ophthalmopathy. From RNA transcripts, TCR beta CDR3 regions were amplified. In the first-round RT-PCR of the TCR CDR3, the HTBI primer set was used. Via MiXCR, TCRdb re-called the multiplex PCR reads, giving one row per CDR3 protein. The table shows more than 500,000 distinct CDR3 sequences, with roughly 15% occurring only once. Specimen: blood. These receptors were obtained from a woman between 40 and 55 years old with Graves' hyperthyroidism.

This clonotype was recorded at least ten times. The rearrangement joins TRBV6-1 to TRBJ2-2; no clear D. The V gene's germline CDR1 is MNHNS and CDR2 SASEGT. This CDR3 has 15 amino acids. Deletions cut 2 bases from V and 6 bases from J, with 13 bases between. The CDR3 reads CASSELGNVSGELFF. The CDR3 region has the DNA TGTGCCAGCAGTGAACTAGGGAACGTTTCCGGGGAGCTGTTTTTT.

The J gene is TRBJ1-2, the V gene TRBV5-8; D call uncertain. This CDR3 contains 14 residues. Trimming took off 3 bases at V and 2 bases at J, with 11 bases between the two ends. Germline V lookup: CDR1 SGHTS, CDR2 YDEGEE. The CDR3 DNA sequence: TGTGCCAGCAGCTCCGGCCCCGGCAACTATGGCTACACCTTC. Its protein is CASSSGPGNYGYTF.

This clonotype appeared many times. The V call is TRBV29-1, the J call TRBJ2-5, with 9 bases aligning to TRBD1. Per the germline V gene, CDR1 is SQVTM and CDR2 is ANQGSEA. Trimming removed 7 bases from V and 5 bases from J; junction bases left unmatched: 5. This CDR3 comprises 12 residues. In nucleotides, the CDR3 is TGCAGCGGGACAGGGGATTGGGAGACCCAGTACTTC. Protein product: CSGTGDWETQYF.

Comments on this clonotype: This may be a read error, as it is one base from a much larger clone. This rearrangement joins TRBV7-6 to TRBJ1-2; tentative D call: TRBD1 (5 bases). Germline V gives CDR1 SGHVS, CDR2 FNYEAQ. V was shortened by 5 bases and J by 4 bases, with 20 bases between the two germline ends. The CDR3 loop spans 16 amino acids. The CDR3 region has the DNA TGTGCCAGCAGCGCGAGGTCGGGGGGGGAGAGCTATGGCTACACCTTC. It yields the protein CASSARSGGESYGYTF.

This clonotype has a handful of counts. The chain is built from TRBV12-5 and TRBJ1-2, with no clear D. Germline assignment: CDR1 LGHNT and CDR2 FRNRAP. This CDR3 spans 14 amino acids. With 3 bases removed from V and 2 bases from J, the gap between germline ends came to 10 bases. The CDR3 DNA reads TGTGCTAGTGGTTTTGGTCCAACAAACTATGGCTACACCTTC. This translates into CASGFGPTNYGYTF.

This CDR3 reads CASSLDTGATWEQYF. DNA for the CDR3: TGTGCCAGCAGCTTGGATACGGGGGCGACTTGGGAGCAGTACTTC. The chain combines TRBV5-5 with TRBJ2-7; either TRBD1 or TRBD2 may supply D (6 bases each). CDR1 and CDR2 from the germline V gene are SGHKS and YYEKEE (reference sequence). The ends were cut back, 0 bases at V and 7 bases at J, with 17 bases in the middle. This CDR3 is 15 amino acids long. Based on the CDR3 plus reference TRBV5-5 and TRBJ2-7, the full variable domain is DAGVTQSPTHLIKTRGQQVTLRCSPISGHKSVSWYQQVLGQGPQFIFQYYEKEERGRGNFPDRFSARQFPNYSSELNVNALLLGDSALYLCASSLDTGATWEQYFGPGTRLTVT.